There are many counts of the clone carrying this T cell receptor beta chain. Its antigen is as yet unknown. TCRdb re-called the 5' RACE reads through MiXCR, storing one row per CDR3 protein. The data show about 200,000 distinct CDR3 sequences, with around 24% seen just once and around 6.3% held by the top ten. V lost 4 bases, J lost 5 bases, and 8 bases lay in between. The CDR3 totals 13 residues. Germline loops: CDR1 SGHDN, CDR2 FVKESK. The data stem from a study of CD8 T cells in ankylosing spondylitis. Study results and caveats: A TCR beta motif made of roughly eight highly homologous variants seemed typical of ankylosing spondylitis blood. Disease-associated clones were reportedly significantly overrepresented in matched ankylosing spondylitis synovial fluid. Earlier literature documents some of the motif variants in reactive arthritis synovial fluid and blood.

The TCR originated in a male donor with ankylosing spondylitis or in good health (not recorded which). This chain joins TRBV14 and TRBJ2-2; D might be TRBD1 (5 bases). Sequences were obtained from blood, either unsorted or a sorted T cell fraction (not recorded which). The CDR3, as DNA: TGTGCCAGCAGCCCTGACAGTACCGGGGAGCTGTTTTTT. This sequence encodes CASSPDSTGELFF.